Sequencing of this T cell receptor (beta chain) was carried out in a study of CXCR3-negative and CXCR3-positive naive CD8 T cells. Broader study findings: Naive cells with CXCR3 showed TRB CDR3s that were more hydrophobic than those in CXCR3-negative naive cells. Diversity proved comparably high across both naive subsets and much lower in memory CD8+ cells.

cDNA libraries for TRB were generated by 5' RACE incorporating UMI labels. TCRdb re-called the 5' RACE reads; one entry per CDR3 protein, DNA not given. The sample table sets out tens of thousands of distinct CDR3 sequences. This CDR3 is built from 15 residues. CDR1 SGHTA and CDR2 FQGTGA come from the germline V gene. On this clonotype itself: Its specificity is not known.

The origin of this receptor is a human donor in good health. Some clones in this sample may be carry-over from other donors' samples. The sample taken for sequencing was naive CXCR3+ CD8+ T cells from blood. Subset reported: CD45RO-CCR7+CD27+CD95- naive CD8+ T cells expressing CXCR3 (TNR3+). The chain uses TRBV7-3 and TRBJ1-1; TCRdb picks TRBD1, but there is no DNA to check that call. This CDR3 is CASSLDGAGNTEAFF.